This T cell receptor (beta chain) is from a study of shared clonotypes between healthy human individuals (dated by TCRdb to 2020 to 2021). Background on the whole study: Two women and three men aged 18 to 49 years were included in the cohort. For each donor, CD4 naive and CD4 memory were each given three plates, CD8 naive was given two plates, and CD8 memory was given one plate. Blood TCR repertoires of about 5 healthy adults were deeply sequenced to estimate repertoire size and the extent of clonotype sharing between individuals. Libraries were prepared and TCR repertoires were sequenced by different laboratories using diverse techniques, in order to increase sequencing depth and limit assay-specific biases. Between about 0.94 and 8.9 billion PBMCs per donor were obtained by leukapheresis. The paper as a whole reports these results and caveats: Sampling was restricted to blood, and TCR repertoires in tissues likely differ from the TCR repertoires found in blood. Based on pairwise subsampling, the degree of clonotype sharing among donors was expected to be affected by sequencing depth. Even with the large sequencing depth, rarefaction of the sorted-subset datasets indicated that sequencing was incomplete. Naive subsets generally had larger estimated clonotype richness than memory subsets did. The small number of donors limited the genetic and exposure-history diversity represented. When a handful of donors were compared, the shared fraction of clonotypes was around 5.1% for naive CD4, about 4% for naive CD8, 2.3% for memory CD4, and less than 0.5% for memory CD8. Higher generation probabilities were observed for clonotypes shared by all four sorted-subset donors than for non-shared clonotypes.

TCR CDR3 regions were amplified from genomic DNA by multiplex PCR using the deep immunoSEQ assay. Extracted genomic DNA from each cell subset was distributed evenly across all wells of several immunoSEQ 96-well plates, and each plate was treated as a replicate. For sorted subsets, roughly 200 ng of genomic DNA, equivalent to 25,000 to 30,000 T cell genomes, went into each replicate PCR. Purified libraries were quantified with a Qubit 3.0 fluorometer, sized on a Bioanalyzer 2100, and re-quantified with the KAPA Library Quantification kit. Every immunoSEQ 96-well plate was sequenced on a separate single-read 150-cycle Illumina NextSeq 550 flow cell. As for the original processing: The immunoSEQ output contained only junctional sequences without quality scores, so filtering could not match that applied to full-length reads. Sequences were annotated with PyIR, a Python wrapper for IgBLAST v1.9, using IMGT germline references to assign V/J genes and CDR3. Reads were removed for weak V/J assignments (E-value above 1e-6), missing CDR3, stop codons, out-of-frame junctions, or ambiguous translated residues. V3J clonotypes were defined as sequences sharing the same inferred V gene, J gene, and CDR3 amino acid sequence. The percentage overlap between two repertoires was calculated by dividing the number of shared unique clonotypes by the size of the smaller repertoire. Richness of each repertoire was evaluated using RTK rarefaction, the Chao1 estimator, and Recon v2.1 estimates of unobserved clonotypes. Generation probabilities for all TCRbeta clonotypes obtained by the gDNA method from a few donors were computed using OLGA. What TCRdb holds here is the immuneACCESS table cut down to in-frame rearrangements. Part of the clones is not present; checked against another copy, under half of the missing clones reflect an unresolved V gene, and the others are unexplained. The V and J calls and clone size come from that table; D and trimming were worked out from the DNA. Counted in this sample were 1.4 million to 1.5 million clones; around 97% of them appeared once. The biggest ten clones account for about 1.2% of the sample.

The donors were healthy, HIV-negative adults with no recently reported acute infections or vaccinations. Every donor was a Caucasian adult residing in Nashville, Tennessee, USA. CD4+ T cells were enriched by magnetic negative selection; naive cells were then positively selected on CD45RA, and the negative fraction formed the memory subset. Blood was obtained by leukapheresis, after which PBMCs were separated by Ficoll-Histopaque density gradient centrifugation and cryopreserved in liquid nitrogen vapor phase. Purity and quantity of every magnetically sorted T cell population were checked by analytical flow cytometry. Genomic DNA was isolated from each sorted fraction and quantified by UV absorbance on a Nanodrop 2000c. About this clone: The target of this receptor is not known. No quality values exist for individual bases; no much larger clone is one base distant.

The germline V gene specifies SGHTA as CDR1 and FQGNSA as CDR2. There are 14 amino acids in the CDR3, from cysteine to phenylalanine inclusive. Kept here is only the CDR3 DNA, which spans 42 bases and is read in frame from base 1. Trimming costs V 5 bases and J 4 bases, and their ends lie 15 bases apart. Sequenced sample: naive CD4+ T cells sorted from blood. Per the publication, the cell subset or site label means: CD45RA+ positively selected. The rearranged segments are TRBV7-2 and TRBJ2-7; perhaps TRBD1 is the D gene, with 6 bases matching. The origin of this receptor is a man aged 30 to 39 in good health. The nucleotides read TGTGCCAGCAGCGACCGAGAGGGGGATTACGAGCAGTACTTC. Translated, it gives CASSDREGDYEQYF.